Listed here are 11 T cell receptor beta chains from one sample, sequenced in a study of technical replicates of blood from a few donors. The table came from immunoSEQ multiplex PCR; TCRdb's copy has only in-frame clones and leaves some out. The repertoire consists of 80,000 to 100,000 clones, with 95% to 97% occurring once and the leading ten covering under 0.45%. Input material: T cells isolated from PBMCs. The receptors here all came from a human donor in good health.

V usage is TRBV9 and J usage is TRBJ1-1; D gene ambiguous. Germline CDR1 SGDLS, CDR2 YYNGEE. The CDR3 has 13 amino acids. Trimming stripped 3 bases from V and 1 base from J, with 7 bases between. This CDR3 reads CASSAYRNTEAFF. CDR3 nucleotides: TGTGCCAGCAGCGCCTACAGGAACACTGAAGCTTTCTTT.

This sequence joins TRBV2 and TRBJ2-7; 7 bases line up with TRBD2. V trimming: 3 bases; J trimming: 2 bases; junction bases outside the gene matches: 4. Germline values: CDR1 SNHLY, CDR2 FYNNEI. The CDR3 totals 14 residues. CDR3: CASSDGGGAYEQYF. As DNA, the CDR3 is TGTGCCAGCAGTGATGGGGGGGGAGCCTACGAGCAGTACTTC. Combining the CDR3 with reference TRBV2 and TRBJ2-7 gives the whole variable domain EPEVTQTPSHQVTQMGQEVILRCVPISNHLYFYWYRQILGQKVEFLVSFYNNEISEKSEIFDDQFSVERPDGSNFTLKIRSTKLEDSAMYFCASSDGGGAYEQYFGPGTRLTVT.

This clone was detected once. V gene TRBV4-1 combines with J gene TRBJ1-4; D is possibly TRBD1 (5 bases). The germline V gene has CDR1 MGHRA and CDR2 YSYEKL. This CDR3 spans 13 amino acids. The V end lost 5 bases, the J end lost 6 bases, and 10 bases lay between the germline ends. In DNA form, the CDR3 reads TGCGCCAGCAGCGTCGGGACTCATGAAAAACTGTTTTTT. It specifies CASSVGTHEKLFF.

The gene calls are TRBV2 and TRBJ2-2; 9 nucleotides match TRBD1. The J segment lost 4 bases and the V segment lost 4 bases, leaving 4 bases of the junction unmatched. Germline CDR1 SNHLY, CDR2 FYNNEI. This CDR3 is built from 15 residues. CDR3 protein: CASSGTGASTGELFF. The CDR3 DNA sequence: TGTGCCAGCAGTGGGACAGGGGCGAGCACCGGGGAGCTGTTTTTT.

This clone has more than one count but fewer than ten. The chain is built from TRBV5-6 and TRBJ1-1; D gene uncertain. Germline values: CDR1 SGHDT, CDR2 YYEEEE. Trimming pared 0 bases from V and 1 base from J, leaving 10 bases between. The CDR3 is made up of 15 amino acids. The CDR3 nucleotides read TGTGCCAGCAGCTTGGCCGGCAGGTGGAACACTGAAGCTTTCTTT. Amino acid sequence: CASSLAGRWNTEAFF.

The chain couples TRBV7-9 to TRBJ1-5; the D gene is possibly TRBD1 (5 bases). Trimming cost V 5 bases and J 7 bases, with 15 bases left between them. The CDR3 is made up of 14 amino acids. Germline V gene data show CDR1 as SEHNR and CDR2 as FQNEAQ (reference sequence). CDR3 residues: CASSAGTAGQPQHF. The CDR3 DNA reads TGTGCCAGCAGCGCGGGGACTGCCGGACAGCCCCAGCATTTT.

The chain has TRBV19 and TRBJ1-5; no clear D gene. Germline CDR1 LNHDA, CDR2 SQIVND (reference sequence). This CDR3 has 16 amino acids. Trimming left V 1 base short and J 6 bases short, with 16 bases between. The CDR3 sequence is CASSIGSEVVRQPQHF. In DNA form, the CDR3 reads TGTGCCAGTAGTATAGGTTCAGAGGTAGTTCGTCAGCCCCAGCATTTT.

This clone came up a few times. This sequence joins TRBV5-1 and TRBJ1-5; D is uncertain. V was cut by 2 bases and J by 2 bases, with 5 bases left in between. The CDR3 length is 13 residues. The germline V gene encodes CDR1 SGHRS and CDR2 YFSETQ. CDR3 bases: TGCGCCAGCAGCTTCGAGGGCAATCAGCCCCAGCATTTT. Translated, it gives CASSFEGNQPQHF. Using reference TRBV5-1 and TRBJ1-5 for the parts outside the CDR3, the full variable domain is KAGVTQTPRYLIKTRGQQVTLSCSPISGHRSVSWYQQTPGQGLQFLFEYFSETQRNKGNFPGRFSGRQFSNSRSEMNVSTLELGDSALYLCASSFEGNQPQHFGDGTRLSIL.

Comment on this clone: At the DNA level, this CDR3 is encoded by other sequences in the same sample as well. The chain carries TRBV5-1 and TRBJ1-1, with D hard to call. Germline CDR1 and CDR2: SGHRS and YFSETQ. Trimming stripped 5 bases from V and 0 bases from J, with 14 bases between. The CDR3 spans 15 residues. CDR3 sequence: CASSGGRTMNTEAFF. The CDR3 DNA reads TGCGCCAGCAGTGGAGGACGGACCATGAACACTGAAGCTTTCTTT.

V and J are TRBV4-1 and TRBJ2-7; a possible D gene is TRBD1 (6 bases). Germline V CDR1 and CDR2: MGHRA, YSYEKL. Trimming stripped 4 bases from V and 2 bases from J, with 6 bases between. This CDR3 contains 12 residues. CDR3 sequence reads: CASSRGPYEQYF. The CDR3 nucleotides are TGCGCCAGCAGCCGGGGGCCCTACGAGCAGTACTTC.

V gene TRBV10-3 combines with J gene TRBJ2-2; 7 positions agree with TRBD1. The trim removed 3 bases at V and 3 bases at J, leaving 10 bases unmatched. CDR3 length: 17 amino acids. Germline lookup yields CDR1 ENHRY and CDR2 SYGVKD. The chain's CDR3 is CAISDRSEGAYTGELFF. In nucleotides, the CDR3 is TGTGCCATCAGTGACCGCTCCGAGGGGGCGTACACCGGGGAGCTGTTTTTT.